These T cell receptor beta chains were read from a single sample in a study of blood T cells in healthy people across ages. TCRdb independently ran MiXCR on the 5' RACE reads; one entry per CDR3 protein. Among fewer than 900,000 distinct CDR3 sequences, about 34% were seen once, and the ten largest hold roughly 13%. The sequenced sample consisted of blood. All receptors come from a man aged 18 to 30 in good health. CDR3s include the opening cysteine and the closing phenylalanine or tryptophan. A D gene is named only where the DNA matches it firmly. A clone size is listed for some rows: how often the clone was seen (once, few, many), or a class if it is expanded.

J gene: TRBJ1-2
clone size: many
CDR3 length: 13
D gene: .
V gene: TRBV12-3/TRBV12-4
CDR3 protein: CASSLKVNYGYTF
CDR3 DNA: TGTGCCAGCAGTTTGAAGGTTAACTATGGCTACACCTTC

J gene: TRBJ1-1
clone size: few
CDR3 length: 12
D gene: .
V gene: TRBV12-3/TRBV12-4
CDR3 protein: CASSPGHGEAFF
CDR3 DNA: TGTGCCAGCAGCCCGGGACATGGTGAAGCTTTCTTT

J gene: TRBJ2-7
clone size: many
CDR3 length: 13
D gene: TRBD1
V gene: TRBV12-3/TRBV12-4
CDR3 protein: CASSLNRGDEQYF
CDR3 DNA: TGTGCCAGCAGTTTGAACAGGGGAGACGAGCAGTACTTC

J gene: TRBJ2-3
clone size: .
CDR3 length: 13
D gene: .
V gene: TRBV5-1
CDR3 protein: CASSLAWGNTQYF
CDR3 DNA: TGCGCCAGCAGCTTGGCCTGGGGAAATACGCAGTATTTT

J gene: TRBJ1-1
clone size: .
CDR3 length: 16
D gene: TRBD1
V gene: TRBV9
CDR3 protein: CASSVGGTGMNTEAFF
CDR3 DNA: TGTGCCAGCAGCGTAGGCGGGACAGGAATGAACACTGAAGCTTTCTTT

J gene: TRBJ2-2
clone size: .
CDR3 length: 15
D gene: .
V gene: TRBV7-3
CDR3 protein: CASSPQEGGTGELFF
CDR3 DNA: TGTGCCAGCAGCCCCCAAGAGGGGGGCACCGGGGAGCTGTTTTTT

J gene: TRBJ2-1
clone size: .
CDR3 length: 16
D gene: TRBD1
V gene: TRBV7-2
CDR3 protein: CASSLGSGTGLSEQFF
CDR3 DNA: TGTGCCAGCAGCTTAGGGTCCGGGACAGGTTTAAGTGAGCAGTTCTTC

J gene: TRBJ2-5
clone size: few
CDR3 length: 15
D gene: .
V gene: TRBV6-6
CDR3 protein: CASSYSGLAAETQYF
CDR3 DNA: TGTGCCAGCAGTTACTCCGGGCTAGCTGCCGAGACCCAGTACTTC

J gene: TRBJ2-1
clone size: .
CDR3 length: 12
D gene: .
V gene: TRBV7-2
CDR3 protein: CASSPTLYEQFF
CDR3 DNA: TGTGCCAGCAGCCCCACTCTTTATGAGCAGTTCTTC

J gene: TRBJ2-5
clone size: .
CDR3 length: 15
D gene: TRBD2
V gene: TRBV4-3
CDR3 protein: CASSKGASGMETQYF
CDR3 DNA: TGCGCCAGCAGCAAAGGGGCTAGCGGGATGGAGACCCAGTACTTC

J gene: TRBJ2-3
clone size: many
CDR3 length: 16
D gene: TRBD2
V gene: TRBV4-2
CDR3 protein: CASSQVAGFSPDTQYF
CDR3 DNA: TGTGCCAGCAGCCAAGTAGCGGGGTTCTCCCCAGATACGCAGTATTTT

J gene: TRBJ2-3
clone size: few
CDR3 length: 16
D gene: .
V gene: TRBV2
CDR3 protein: CASKGSRGQSTDTQYF
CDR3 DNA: TGTGCCAGCAAGGGGTCGCGGGGCCAGAGCACAGATACGCAGTATTTT

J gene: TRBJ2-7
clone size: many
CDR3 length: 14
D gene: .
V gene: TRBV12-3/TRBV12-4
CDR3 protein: CASSLRMASYEQYF
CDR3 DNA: TGTGCCAGCAGTTTAAGGATGGCCTCCTACGAGCAGTACTTC

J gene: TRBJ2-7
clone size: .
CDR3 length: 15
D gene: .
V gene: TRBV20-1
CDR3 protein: CSAGDGGDDSYEQYF
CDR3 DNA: TGCAGTGCTGGAGATGGGGGAGACGACTCCTACGAGCAGTACTTC

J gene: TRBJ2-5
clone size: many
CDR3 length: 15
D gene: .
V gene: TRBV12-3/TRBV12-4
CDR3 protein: CASSPLIGPGETQYF
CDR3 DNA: TGTGCCAGCAGCCCGCTAATAGGACCCGGGGAGACCCAGTACTTC

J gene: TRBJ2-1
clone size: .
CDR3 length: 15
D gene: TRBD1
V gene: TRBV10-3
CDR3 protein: CATLITGDSYNEQFF
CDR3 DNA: TGTGCCACCCTAATCACAGGGGATTCCTACAATGAGCAGTTCTTC

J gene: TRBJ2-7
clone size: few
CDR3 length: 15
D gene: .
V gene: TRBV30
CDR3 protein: CAWTLPGRVVREQYF
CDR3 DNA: TGTGCCTGGACCCTTCCGGGACGGGTAGTTAGGGAGCAGTACTTC